The sequence of this T cell receptor beta chain was determined in a study of T-cell reconstitution after alpha-beta-depleted transplantation in children. Unique molecular identifiers were incorporated during preparation of the TCRbeta library. TCRdb re-called the PCR reads with MiXCR, one entry per CDR3 protein. The repertoire holds about 400,000 distinct CDR3 sequences, with roughly 15% as singletons. The sample in question was PBMCs, mostly from graft donor cells, obtained 360 days after TCRalphabeta/CD19-depleted stem cell transplant. The origin of this receptor is a boy in the first two years of life who had a stem cell transplant for Wiskott-Aldrich syndrome, so the T cells may come from the graft donor.

The DNA of the CDR3 is TGCGCCAGCACTCTTTTCGGACAGGGACCTTACGAGCAGTACTTC. This sequence encodes CASTLFGQGPYEQYF. This chain joins TRBV5-1 and TRBJ2-7, with 8 bases aligning to TRBD1. There are 15 residues in the CDR3. Germline CDR1 SGHRS, CDR2 YFSETQ. Unmatched junction bases numbered 12, after V lost 6 bases and J lost 4 bases.